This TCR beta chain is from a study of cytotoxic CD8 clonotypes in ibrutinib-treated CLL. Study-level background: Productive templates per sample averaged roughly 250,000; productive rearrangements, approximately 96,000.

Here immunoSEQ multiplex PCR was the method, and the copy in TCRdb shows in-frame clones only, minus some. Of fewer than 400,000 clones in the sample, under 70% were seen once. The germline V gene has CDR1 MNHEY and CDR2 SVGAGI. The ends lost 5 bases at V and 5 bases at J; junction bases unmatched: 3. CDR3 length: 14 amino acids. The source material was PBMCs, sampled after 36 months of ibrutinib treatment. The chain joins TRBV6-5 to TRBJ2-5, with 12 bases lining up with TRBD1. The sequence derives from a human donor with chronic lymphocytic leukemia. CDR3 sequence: CASSGTGGVETQYF. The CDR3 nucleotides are TGTGCCAGCAGTGGGACAGGGGGCGTTGAGACCCAGTACTTC.